The clone carrying this TCR beta chain was picked up many times. The data originate from a study of beta chain features in type 1 diabetes. Every isolated RNA sample was fully reverse transcribed, so sequencing captured expressed TCRB transcripts. Clones were sequenced by immunoSEQ multiplex PCR, and TCRdb holds only the in-frame ones, with some missing. Here the sample spans 600,000 to 650,000 clones, roughly 16% being singletons. The CDR3 has 15 residues. V lost 3 bases and J 5 bases, leaving 17 bases between the germline ends. Germline V gene sequence: CDR1 SEHNR, CDR2 FQNEAQ (reference sequence). Sequences were obtained from naive CD4+ T cells from blood. The clonotype was recovered from a man aged 18 to 30 in good health. V usage is TRBV7-9 and J usage is TRBJ2-7, with D possibly matching TRBD1 (6 bases). The CDR3 coding sequence is TGTGCCAGCAGCTTTTCATTACAGGGATGGGACGAGCAGTACTTC. Residues: CASSFSLQGWDEQYF.